This TCR beta chain was retrieved from a study of glioma-infiltrating T cells. Study outcomes and limitations: Above-expected tissue-blood divergence occurred in all gliomas, most in low-grade ones. Only very few CDR3 sequences appeared in both tissue and blood.

A note on this clonotype: No antigen is known for it.

CDR1 is DFQATT, CDR2 SNEGSKA, per germline (reference sequence). This CDR3 has 14 amino acids. J was trimmed by 4 bases and V by 3 bases; bases with no gene match: 5. The iRepertoire nested amplicon-rescue multiplex PCR amplified TCR alpha and beta CDR3s from RNA. For one-step reverse transcription and amplification, roughly 100-400 ng of tissue mRNA or PBMC total RNA was used. TCRdb re-analysed the multiplex PCR reads in MiXCR, keeping a single row per CDR3 protein. This table has over 120,000 distinct CDR3 sequences, about 39% appearing once. The sample taken for sequencing was glioma tissue, nonneoplastic brain tissue, or PBMCs (not recorded which). The rearrangement uses TRBV20-1 and TRBJ2-5; TRBD1 matches at 10 bases. The clonotype was recovered from a human donor with low-grade glioma or glioblastoma, undergoing nonglioma brain surgery, or in good health (not recorded which). The CDR3 DNA reads as TGCAGTGCTAGTGACAGGGGGCCGGCAGAGACCCAGTACTTC. As protein: CSASDRGPAETQYF.